This T cell receptor (beta chain) was retrieved from a study of blood T cells in healthy people across ages. The study's findings and limits: Per million T cells, the diversity of TCR beta decreased roughly linearly as age advanced.

The V gene's germline CDR1 is SEHNR and CDR2 FQNEAQ (reference sequence). CDR3 length equals 15 residues. V shed 5 bases and J shed 3 bases, with 17 bases lying between them. With a J-beta primer mix and a sample-barcoded 5' primer, a second PCR ran about 7 to 11 cycles. TCRdb ran MiXCR on the 5' RACE reads and lists one entry per CDR3 protein. This table holds about 1.5 million distinct CDR3 sequences, 40% to 45% found once. This clonotype came up a few times. No antigen is known for it. The chain carries TRBV7-9 and TRBJ2-7; weak D call: TRBD2 (6 bases). Sequencing was carried out using blood. The source is a woman between 18 and 29 years old in good health. The CDR3 DNA is TGTGCCAGCAGCCCGTTTCCGCGGGGTATCTACGAGCAGTACTTC. It encodes CASSPFPRGIYEQYF.